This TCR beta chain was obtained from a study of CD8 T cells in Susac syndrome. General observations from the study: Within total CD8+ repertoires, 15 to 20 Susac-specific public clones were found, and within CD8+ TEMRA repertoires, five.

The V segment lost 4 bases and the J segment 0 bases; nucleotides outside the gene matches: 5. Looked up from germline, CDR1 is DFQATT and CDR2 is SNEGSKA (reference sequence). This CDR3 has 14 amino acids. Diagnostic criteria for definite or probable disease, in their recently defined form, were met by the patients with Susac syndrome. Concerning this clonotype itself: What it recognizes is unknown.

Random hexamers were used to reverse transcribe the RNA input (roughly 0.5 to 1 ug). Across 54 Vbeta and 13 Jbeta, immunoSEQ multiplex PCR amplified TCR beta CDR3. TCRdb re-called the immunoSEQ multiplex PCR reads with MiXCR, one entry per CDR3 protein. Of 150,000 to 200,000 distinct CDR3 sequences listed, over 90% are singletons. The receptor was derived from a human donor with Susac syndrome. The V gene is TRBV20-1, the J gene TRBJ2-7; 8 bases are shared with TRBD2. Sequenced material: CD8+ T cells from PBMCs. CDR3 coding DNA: TGCAGTGCTACGCGGGAGGATCGCTCCTACGAGCAGTACTTC. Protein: CSATREDRSYEQYF.